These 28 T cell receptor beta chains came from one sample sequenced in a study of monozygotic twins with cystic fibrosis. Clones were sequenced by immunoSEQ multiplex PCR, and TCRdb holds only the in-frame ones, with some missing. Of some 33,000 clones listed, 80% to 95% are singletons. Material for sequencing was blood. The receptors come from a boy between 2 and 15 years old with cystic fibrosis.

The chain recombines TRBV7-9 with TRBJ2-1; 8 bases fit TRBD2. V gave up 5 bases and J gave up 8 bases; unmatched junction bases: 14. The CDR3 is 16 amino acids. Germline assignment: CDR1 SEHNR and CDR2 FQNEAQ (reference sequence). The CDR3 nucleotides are TGTGCCAGCAGCCCCCACTTAGCGGGGTCTATGGATGAGCAGTTCTTC. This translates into CASSPHLAGSMDEQFF.

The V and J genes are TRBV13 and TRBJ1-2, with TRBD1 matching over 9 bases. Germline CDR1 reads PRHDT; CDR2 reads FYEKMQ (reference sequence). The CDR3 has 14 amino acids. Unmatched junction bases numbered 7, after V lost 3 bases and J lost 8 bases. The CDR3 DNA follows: TGTGCCAGCAGCTTCAAGGGACAGGGCTGGGGCTACACCTTC. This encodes CASSFKGQGWGYTF.

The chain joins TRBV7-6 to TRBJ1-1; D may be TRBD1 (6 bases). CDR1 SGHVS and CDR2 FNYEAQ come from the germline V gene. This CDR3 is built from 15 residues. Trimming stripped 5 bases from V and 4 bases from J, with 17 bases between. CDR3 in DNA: TGTGCCAGCAGCCCAAACCGACAGGACTCCACTGAAGCTTTCTTT. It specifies CASSPNRQDSTEAFF.

CDR3 protein: CASSLGPNTEAFF. The CDR3 DNA reads TGTGCCAGCAGCTTAGGGCCGAACACTGAAGCTTTCTTT. The chain employs TRBV5-6 and TRBJ1-1; D is uncertain. The germline V gene has CDR1 SGHDT and CDR2 YYEEEE. V was clipped by 2 bases and J by 1 base, with 6 bases between them. There are 13 residues in the CDR3.

The CDR3 region has the DNA TGTGCCAGCAAGTCCGGAGAGACCCAGTACTTC. It yields the protein CASKSGETQYF. This chain uses TRBV6-1 with TRBJ2-5; no reliable D call. This CDR3 spans 11 amino acids. Germline-derived CDR1 and CDR2 are MNHNS and SASEGT. V lost 7 bases and J 4 bases, leaving 7 bases between the germline ends.

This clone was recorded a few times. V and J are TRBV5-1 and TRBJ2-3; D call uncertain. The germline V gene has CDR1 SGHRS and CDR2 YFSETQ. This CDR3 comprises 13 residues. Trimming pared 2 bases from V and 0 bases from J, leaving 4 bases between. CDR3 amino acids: CASSLGSTDTQYF. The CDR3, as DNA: TGCGCCAGCAGCTTAGGCAGCACAGATACGCAGTATTTT.

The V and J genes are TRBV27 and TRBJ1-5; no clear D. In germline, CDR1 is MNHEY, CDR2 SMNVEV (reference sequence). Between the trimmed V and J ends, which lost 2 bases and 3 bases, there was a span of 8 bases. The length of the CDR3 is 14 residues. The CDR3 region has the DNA TGTGCCAGCAGTTTACTTGGGTTCAATCAGCCCCAGCATTTT. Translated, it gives CASSLLGFNQPQHF.

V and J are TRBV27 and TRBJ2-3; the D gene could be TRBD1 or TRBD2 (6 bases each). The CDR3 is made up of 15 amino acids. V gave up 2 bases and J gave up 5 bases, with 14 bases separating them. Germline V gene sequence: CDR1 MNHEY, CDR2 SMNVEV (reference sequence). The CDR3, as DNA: TGTGCCAGCAGTTTAAGGGGGGTCAGTGGAGATACGCAGTATTTT. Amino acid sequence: CASSLRGVSGDTQYF.

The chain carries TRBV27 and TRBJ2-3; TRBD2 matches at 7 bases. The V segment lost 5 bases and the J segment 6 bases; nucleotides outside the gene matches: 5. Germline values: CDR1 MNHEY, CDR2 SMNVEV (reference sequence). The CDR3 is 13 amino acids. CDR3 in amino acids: CASSTRLADTQYF. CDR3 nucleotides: TGTGCCAGCAGTACCCGACTAGCCGATACGCAGTATTTT.

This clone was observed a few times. The CDR3 DNA is TGTGCCAGCAGAAACAGGGTACGGGATCAGCCCCAGCATTTT. Its protein is CASRNRVRDQPQHF. This sequence joins TRBV2 and TRBJ1-5, with a tentative D call TRBD1 (6 bases). Trimming took off 6 bases at V and 5 bases at J, with 14 bases between the two ends. This CDR3 is 14 amino acids long. From germline, CDR1 is SNHLY and CDR2 FYNNEI.

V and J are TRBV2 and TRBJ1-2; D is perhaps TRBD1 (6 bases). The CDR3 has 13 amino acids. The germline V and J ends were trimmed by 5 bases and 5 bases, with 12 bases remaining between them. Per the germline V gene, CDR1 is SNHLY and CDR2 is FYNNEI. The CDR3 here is CASSSGTSYGYTF. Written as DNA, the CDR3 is TGTGCCAGCAGTTCCGGGACATCGTATGGCTACACCTTC.

Here the CDR3 reads CASSPRPGGSNSPLHF. The CDR3 DNA is TGTGCCAGCAGCCCGCGGCCAGGGGGTAGTAATTCACCCCTCCACTTT. The chain links TRBV7-2 to TRBJ1-6, with 7 bases lining up with TRBD1. Losses at the gene ends were 5 bases for V and 6 bases for J; bases not matched to a gene: 10. Germline V lookup: CDR1 SGHTA, CDR2 FQGNSA. CDR3 length equals 16 residues.

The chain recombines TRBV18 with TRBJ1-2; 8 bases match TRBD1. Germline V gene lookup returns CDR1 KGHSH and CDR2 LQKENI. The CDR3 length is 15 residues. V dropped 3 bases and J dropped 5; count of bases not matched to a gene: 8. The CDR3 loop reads CASSPGLTGEYGYTF. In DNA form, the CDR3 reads TGTGCCAGCTCACCTGGCCTGACAGGGGAATATGGCTACACCTTC.

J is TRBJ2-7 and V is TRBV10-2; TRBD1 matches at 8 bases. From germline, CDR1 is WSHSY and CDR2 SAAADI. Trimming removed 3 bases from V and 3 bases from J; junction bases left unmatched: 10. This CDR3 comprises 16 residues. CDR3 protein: CASSDLGQGEDYEQYF. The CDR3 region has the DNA TGCGCCAGCAGTGATCTCGGACAGGGAGAGGACTACGAGCAGTACTTC.

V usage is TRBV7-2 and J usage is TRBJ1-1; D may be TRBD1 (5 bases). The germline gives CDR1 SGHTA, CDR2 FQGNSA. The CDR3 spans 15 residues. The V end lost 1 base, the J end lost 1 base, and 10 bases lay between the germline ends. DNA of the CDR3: TGTGCCAGCAGCTTAGGAGGGACCGCGAACACTGAAGCTTTCTTT. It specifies CASSLGGTANTEAFF. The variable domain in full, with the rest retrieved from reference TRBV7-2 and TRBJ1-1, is GAGVSQSPSNKVTEKGKDVELRCDPISGHTALYWYRQSLGQGLEFLIYFQGNSAPDKSGLPSDRFSAERTGGSVSTLTIQRTQQEDSAVYLCASSLGGTANTEAFFGQGTRLTVV.

CDR3 nucleotide sequence: TGTGCCAGCAGCCTCCCCCGGCATGTTCCCTACAATGAGCAGTTCTTC. It encodes CASSLPRHVPYNEQFF. The chain recombines TRBV14 with TRBJ2-1; the D is unclear. Germline assignment: CDR1 SGHDN and CDR2 FVKESK. Deletions cut 4 bases from V and 2 bases from J, with 15 bases between. The CDR3 contains 16 residues. Full variable domain (rest looked up from reference TRBV14 and TRBJ2-1): EAGVTQFPSHSVIEKGQTVTLRCDPISGHDNLYWYRRVMGKEIKFLLHFVKESKQDESGMPNNRFLAERTGGTYSTLKVQPAELEDSGVYFCASSLPRHVPYNEQFFGPGTRLTVL.

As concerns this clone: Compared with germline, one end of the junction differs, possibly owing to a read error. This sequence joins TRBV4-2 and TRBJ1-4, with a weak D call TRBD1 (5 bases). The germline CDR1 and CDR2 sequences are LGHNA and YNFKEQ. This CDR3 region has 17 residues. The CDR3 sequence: CASSQDLRGAGGEKLFF. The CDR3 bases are TGTGCCAGCAGCCAAGATCTTAGAGGGGCGGGCGGTGAAAAGCTGTTTTTT.

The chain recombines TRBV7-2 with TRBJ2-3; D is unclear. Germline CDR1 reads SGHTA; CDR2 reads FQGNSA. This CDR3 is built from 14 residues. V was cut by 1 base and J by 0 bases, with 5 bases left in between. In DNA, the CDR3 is TGTGCCAGCAGCTTAGTGGCTAGCACAGATACGCAGTATTTT. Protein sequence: CASSLVASTDTQYF.

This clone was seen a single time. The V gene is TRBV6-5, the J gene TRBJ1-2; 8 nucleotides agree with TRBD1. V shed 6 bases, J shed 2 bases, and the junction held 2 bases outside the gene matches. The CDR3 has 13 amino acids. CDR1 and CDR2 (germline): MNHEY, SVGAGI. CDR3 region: CASSRTGNYGYTF. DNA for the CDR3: TGTGCCAGCAGCAGGACAGGGAACTATGGCTACACCTTC.

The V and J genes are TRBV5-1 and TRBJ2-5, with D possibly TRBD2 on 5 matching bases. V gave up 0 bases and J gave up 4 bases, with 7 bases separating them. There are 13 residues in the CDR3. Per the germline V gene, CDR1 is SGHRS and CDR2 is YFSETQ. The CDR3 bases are TGCGCCAGCAGCTTGGGGGAGCTAGAGACCCAGTACTTC. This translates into CASSLGELETQYF. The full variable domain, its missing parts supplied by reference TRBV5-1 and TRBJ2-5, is KAGVTQTPRYLIKTRGQQVTLSCSPISGHRSVSWYQQTPGQGLQFLFEYFSETQRNKGNFPGRFSGRQFSNSRSEMNVSTLELGDSALYLCASSLGELETQYFGPGTRLLVL.

CDR3 sequence: CASRGDRVENTEAFF. DNA for the CDR3: TGTGCCAGTAGGGGGGACAGGGTGGAGAACACTGAAGCTTTCTTT. The genes are TRBV19 and TRBJ1-1, with 9 bases that match TRBD1. Germline CDR1 reads LNHDA; CDR2 reads SQIVND (reference sequence). Trimming at V came to 6 bases and at J to 1 base, leaving 6 bases not matched to a gene. This CDR3 spans 15 amino acids.

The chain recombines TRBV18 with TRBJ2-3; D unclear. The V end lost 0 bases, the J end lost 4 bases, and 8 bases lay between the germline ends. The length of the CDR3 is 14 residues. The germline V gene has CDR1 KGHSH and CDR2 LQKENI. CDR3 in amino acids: CASSPPIRADTQYF. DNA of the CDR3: TGTGCCAGCTCACCACCGATAAGAGCAGATACGCAGTATTTT.

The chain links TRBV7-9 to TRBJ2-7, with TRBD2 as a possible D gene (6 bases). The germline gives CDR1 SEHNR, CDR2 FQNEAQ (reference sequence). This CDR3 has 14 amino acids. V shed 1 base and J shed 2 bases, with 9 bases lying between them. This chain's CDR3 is CASSLGGEAYEQYF. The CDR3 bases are TGTGCCAGCAGCTTAGGCGGGGAGGCCTACGAGCAGTACTTC.

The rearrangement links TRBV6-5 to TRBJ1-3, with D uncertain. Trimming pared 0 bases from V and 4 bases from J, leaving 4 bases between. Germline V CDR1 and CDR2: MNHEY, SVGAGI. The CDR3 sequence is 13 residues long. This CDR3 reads CASSYSAGNTIYF. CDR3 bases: TGTGCCAGCAGTTACTCTGCCGGAAACACCATATATTTT.

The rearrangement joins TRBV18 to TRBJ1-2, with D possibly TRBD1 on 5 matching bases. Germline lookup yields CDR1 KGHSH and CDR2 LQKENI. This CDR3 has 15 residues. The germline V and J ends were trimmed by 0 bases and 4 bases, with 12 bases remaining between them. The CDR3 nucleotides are TGTGCCAGCTCACCACCGGTCGGGACGTTCTATGGCTACACCTTC. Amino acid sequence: CASSPPVGTFYGYTF.

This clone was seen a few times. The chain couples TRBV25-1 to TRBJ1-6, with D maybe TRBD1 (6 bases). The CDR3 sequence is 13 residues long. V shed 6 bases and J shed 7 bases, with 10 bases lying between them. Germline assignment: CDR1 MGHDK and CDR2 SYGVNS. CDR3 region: CASRTGENSPLHF. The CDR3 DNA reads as TGTGCCAGCAGGACAGGAGAGAATTCACCCCTCCACTTT.

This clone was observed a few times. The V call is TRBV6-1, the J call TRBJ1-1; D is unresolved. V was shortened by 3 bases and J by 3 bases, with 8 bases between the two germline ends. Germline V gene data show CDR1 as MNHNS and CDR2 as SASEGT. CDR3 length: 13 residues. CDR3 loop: CASSEAGYTEAFF. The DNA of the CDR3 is TGTGCCAGCAGTGAGGCAGGATACACTGAAGCTTTCTTT.

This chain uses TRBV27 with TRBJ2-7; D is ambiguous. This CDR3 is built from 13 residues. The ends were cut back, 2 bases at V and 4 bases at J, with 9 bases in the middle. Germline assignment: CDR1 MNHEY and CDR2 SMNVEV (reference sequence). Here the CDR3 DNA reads TGTGCCAGCAGTTTAGGGTCCCCATACGAGCAGTACTTC. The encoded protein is CASSLGSPYEQYF.